This T cell receptor beta chain was documented in a study of radiotherapy plus CTLA-4 blockade in lung cancer. Study at large: Among all patients, 15% to 20% showed objective responses, while about 30% had disease control. Study-level points and caveats: Response, reportedly, was best predicted by interferon-beta along with early blood T cell clone dynamics. Once radiotherapy plus ipilimumab had been given, TCR clones derived from tumor expanded in blood.

Using immunoSEQ multiplex PCR, the repertoire was profiled, and TCRdb retains in-frame clones only, with some absent. The sample consists of about 45,000 clones, approximately 76% of them appearing once. Focal radiation was given together with CTLA-4 blockade (ipilimumab) to patients with chemo-refractory metastatic non-small-cell lung cancer. In the case of this clone: What it binds is not known.

The sequence derives from a human donor with non-small cell lung cancer who had stable disease on radiotherapy plus ipilimumab. Sequences were derived from peripheral blood, sampled from a patient treated with radiotherapy plus ipilimumab.

The CDR3 DNA reads as TGTGCCAGCAGCTTGGGACAGGCCATAGATCAGCCCCAGCATTTT. Amino acid sequence: CASSLGQAIDQPQHF. The gene calls are TRBV7-8 and TRBJ1-5, with 8 bases lining up with TRBD1. V gave up 3 bases and J gave up 5 bases; unmatched junction bases: 6. The CDR3 covers 15 residues. Germline V gene data show CDR1 as SGHVS and CDR2 as FQNEAQ.